The present T cell receptor beta chain was sequenced within a study of shared clonotypes between healthy human individuals. The assay was immunoSEQ multiplex PCR, and TCRdb's table has in-frame clones only and misses some. The sample consists of about 2 million clones, around 95% of them appearing once. The germline gives CDR1 SEHNR, CDR2 FQNEAQ (reference sequence). This CDR3 spans 15 amino acids. V gave up 3 bases and J gave up 4 bases, with 12 bases separating them. Material for sequencing was naive CD4+ T cells sorted from blood. Indicated subset: CD45RA+ positively selected. The J gene is TRBJ2-2, the V gene TRBV7-9; no definite D call. The sequence was obtained from a man aged 18-30 years in good health. The CDR3: CASSFYSRATGELFF. The DNA of the CDR3 is TGTGCCAGCAGCTTCTATTCCAGAGCCACCGGGGAGCTGTTTTTT.